The following is a T cell receptor (beta chain) sequence with its context. The data were produced by immunoSEQ multiplex PCR, yet TCRdb's version contains in-frame clones alone and is incomplete. This table has about 40,000 clones, roughly 80% appearing once. The sample comes from a study of blood T cell repertoires in COVID-19. V shed 7 bases, J shed 0 bases, and the junction held 23 bases outside the gene matches. CDR1 GTSNPN and CDR2 SVGIG come from the germline V gene (reference sequence). The CDR3 consists of 19 residues. Sequences were obtained from peripheral blood. This sequence originates from a woman aged 55-69 years with acute or convalescent COVID-19. The genes are TRBV30 and TRBJ1-2; 7 bases are shared with TRBD1. In nucleotides, the CDR3 is TGTGCCTCCCTAACTTGGGACAGAACTTATATCACTACTAACTATGGCTACACCTTC. This codes for CASLTWDRTYITTNYGYTF.